This T cell receptor beta chain was retrieved from a study of T cells in Graves' hyperthyroidism and ophthalmopathy. Amplified TCR beta CDR3 regions derived from RNA transcripts. HTBI primers were the set used in a first-round RT-PCR of the TCR CDR3. TCRdb called the multiplex PCR reads again in MiXCR, with one record for every CDR3 protein. Of about 96,000 distinct CDR3 sequences in the sample, about half are singletons; the top ten hold around 29%. For this clonotype: Sequence at one end of the junction differs from germline and may be a read error.

The CDR3 runs to 15 residues. In germline, CDR1 is SNHLY, CDR2 FYNNEI. Graves' hyperthyroidism is called stable when ophthalmopathy does not progress within 18 months. The sample taken for sequencing was blood. The rearrangement uses TRBV2 and TRBJ2-3, with 7 nucleotides matching TRBD2. This receptor was taken from a woman aged 40 to 50 with Graves' hyperthyroidism. This chain's CDR3 is CAGSDIGAGAYTQYF. The DNA of the CDR3 is TGTGCCGGCAGTGATATAGGGGCGGGAGCATATACGCAGTATTTT.